The 7 T cell receptor beta chains given below trace back to one sample, sequenced in a study of molecular identifiers for immune sequencing clone quantification. In TCRdb, the PCR reads were re-called with MiXCR into one record per CDR3 protein. The sample gives tens of thousands of distinct CDR3 sequences, roughly a fifth of which show up once; 1.4% to 1.5% is in the top ten. Sequenced input: naive CD8+ T cells from blood, with Jurkat cell RNA spiked in. Subset noted: FACS-sorted CD8+CD4-CCR7+CD45RA+ naive T cells. Receptors were obtained from a human donor in good health. Some libraries in this study had Jurkat cell RNA spiked in.

As for this clonotype: Germline is not matched at one junction end, which may reflect a read error. The rearrangement uses TRBV11-2 and TRBJ2-3; possibly TRBD1 for D (5 bases). This CDR3 is built from 17 residues. Germline V gene lookup returns CDR1 SGHAT and CDR2 FQNNGV. CDR3 nucleotides: TGTGCCAACAGCTTATATCTACAGGCCACCAGCACAGATACGCAGTATTTT. Encoded protein: CANSLYLQATSTDTQYF.

This clonotype showed up many times. DNA for the CDR3: TGTGCCAGCAGCTTAGCATATAATGAAGCTTTCTTT. This codes for CASSLAYNEAFF. The V and J genes are TRBV11-2 and TRBJ1-1; D unclear. Germline loops: CDR1 SGHAT, CDR2 FQNNGV. This CDR3 is 12 amino acids long. Trimming stripped 1 base from V and 7 bases from J, with 7 bases between.

This clonotype appeared many times. The chain couples TRBV15 to TRBJ2-3; 13 bases align to TRBD2. The CDR3 spans 20 residues. The junction had 10 bases not matched to a gene; V was cut back by 1 base and J by 0 bases. From germline, CDR1 is LNHNV and CDR2 YYDKDF (reference sequence). The CDR3 reads CATSRVEGLAGIYSTDTQYF. In nucleotides, the CDR3 is TGTGCCACCAGCAGAGTAGAGGGACTAGCGGGAATATATAGCACAGATACGCAGTATTTT.

This clonotype has at least ten counts. The chain joins TRBV27 to TRBJ2-7; D remains unclear. The V gene lost 0 bases and the J gene lost 2 bases, with 8 bases spanning the gap. Germline V gene sequence: CDR1 MNHEY, CDR2 SMNVEV (reference sequence). The CDR3 has 14 residues. CDR3 sequence reads: CASSLSGQTYEQYF. The CDR3 coding sequence is TGTGCCAGCAGTTTATCTGGGCAGACCTACGAGCAGTACTTC.

The chain combines TRBV7-9 with TRBJ1-5, with a possible D match to TRBD1 (5 bases). The ends were cut back, 4 bases at V and 4 bases at J, with 14 bases in the middle. This CDR3 is built from 15 residues. Germline lookup yields CDR1 SEHNR and CDR2 FQNEAQ (reference sequence). In DNA, the CDR3 is TGTGCCAGCAGCTCCCTCGGAGGGGAGAATCAGCCCCAGCATTTT. Translated, it gives CASSSLGGENQPQHF.

This clonotype was detected ten times or more. This chain joins TRBV27 and TRBJ2-3; D is unclear. This CDR3 is 13 amino acids long. The germline V gene encodes CDR1 MNHEY and CDR2 SMNVEV (reference sequence). V lost 6 bases, J lost 1 base, and 8 bases lay in between. CDR3: CASRGLGTDTQYF. The CDR3 nucleotides are TGTGCCAGCAGGGGTTTGGGCACAGATACGCAGTATTTT.

Turning to this clonotype: The junction and the germline gene differ at one end; a read error may be behind it. The chain is built from TRBV6-5 and TRBJ2-2; D call uncertain. The CDR3 is 13 residues long. Germline CDR1 MNHEY, CDR2 SVGAGI. CDR3 sequence reads: CAGSIWITGELFF. The CDR3 DNA reads as TGTGCCGGCAGTATCTGGATTACCGGGGAGCTGTTTTTT.